In this sample, the clone carrying this T cell receptor (beta chain) turned up once. Antigen unknown. The ends lost 4 bases at V and 0 bases at J; junction bases unmatched: 2. This CDR3 has 14 amino acids. Germline CDR1 and CDR2: SQVTM and ANQGSEA. The study enrolled healthy HIV-negative adults without recent acute infections or vaccinations as donors. The authors distributed each subset's genomic DNA evenly over several immunoSEQ plates. Per sorted-subset replicate PCR, input was around 200 ng DNA, representing around 28,000 T cell genomes. TCRdb keeps only in-frame clones here, not all; method: immunoSEQ multiplex PCR. The sample includes 1,400,000 or so clones, approximately 98.5% seen only once; the top ten take about 0.34%. This record comes from a study of shared clonotypes between healthy human individuals. Findings and limits, study-wide: Sharing across four donors was highest in naive CD4 (around 5%) and lowest in memory CD8 (approximately 0.4%).

Input material: naive CD4+ T cells sorted from blood. Specified subset: CD45RA+ positively selected. This clonotype originated in a young man in good health. The rearrangement links TRBV29-1 to TRBJ2-7; 11 nucleotides agree with TRBD2. CDR3 nucleotide sequence: TGCAGCGTTGGGACTAGCGGGTCCTCCTACGAGCAGTACTTC. Its translation: CSVGTSGSSYEQYF.